This T cell receptor (beta chain) was observed in a study of shared T cell receptors in the human thymus. The CDR3 is 17 amino acids. V was pared by 3 bases and J by 0 bases, with 18 bases between. The germline gives CDR1 SNHLY, CDR2 FYNNEI. Sequencing was performed with immunoSEQ multiplex PCR; in TCRdb, only in-frame clones are kept and a portion is missing. The sample shows hundreds of thousands of clones, about 89% of them seen only once. In addition, the sample was reused for a study of human thymus T cells. From that paper: Resections from corrective heart surgery supplied the thymus tissue.

The chain has TRBV2 and TRBJ2-7, with TRBD2 as a possible D gene (5 bases). The specimen sequenced was thymocytes. The clonotype was recovered from a boy in the first two years of life with a congenital heart defect. The CDR3 DNA reads as TGTGCCAGCAGTGAGGGTCGTCTGACTATCCCCTCCTACGAGCAGTACTTC. Translation gives CASSEGRLTIPSYEQYF. Looking up the rest from reference TRBV2 and TRBJ2-7 gives the full variable domain: EPEVTQTPSHQVTQMGQEVILRCVPISNHLYFYWYRQILGQKVEFLVSFYNNEISEKSEIFDDQFSVERPDGSNFTLKIRSTKLEDSAMYFCASSEGRLTIPSYEQYFGPGTRLTVT.